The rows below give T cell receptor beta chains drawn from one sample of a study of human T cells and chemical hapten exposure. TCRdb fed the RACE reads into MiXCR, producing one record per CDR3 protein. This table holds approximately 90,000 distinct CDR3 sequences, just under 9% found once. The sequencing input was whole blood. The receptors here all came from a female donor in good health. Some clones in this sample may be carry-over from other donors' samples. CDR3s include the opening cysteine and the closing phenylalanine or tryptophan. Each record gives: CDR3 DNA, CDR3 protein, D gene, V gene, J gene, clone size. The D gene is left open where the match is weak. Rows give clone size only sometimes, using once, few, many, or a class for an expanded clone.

CDR3 DNA: TGTGCCAGCATCGGAGGAGGGGGCTGGAATCAGCCCCAGCATTTT
CDR3 protein: CASIGGGGWNQPQHF
D gene: TRBD1
V gene: TRBV28
J gene: TRBJ1-5
clone size: many

CDR3 DNA: TGTGCCAGCAGCTTAGCGTTGGCGGGGCGCACAGATACGCAGTATTTT
CDR3 protein: CASSLALAGRTDTQYF
D gene: .
V gene: TRBV7-2
J gene: TRBJ2-3
clone size: few

CDR3 DNA: TGCGCCAGCAGTGACTCCCCGACAGGGGTGGACACTGAAGCTTTCTTT
CDR3 protein: CASSDSPTGVDTEAFF
D gene: TRBD1
V gene: TRBV10-1
J gene: TRBJ1-1
clone size: few

CDR3 DNA: TGCAGTGCTAGGAATCCGGCAGGGGGAATGAACACTGAAGCTTTCTTT
CDR3 protein: CSARNPAGGMNTEAFF
D gene: TRBD1
V gene: TRBV20-1
J gene: TRBJ1-1
clone size: .

CDR3 DNA: TGTGCCAGCAGCGGTATCGGACAGGTTGTTCGGACTGAAGCTTTCTTT
CDR3 protein: CASSGIGQVVRTEAFF
D gene: TRBD1
V gene: TRBV7-9
J gene: TRBJ1-1
clone size: .

CDR3 DNA: TGTGCCAGCAAACGCTCCTATAATTCACCCCTCAACTTT
CDR3 protein: CASKRSYNSPLNF
D gene: .
V gene: TRBV25-1
J gene: TRBJ1-6
clone size: .

CDR3 DNA: TGTGCCAGCAGTTTAAGGTGGGGGGATACGCAGTATTTT
CDR3 protein: CASSLRWGDTQYF
D gene: .
V gene: TRBV27
J gene: TRBJ2-3
clone size: many

CDR3 DNA: TGTGCCAGTAGTCATATGACAGGCAACTACACCTTC
CDR3 protein: CASSHMTGNYTF
D gene: .
V gene: TRBV19
J gene: TRBJ1-2
clone size: few

CDR3 DNA: TGTGCCAGCAGCCGACTAGCCAAAAACATTCAGTACTTC
CDR3 protein: CASSRLAKNIQYF
D gene: .
V gene: TRBV7-9
J gene: TRBJ2-4
clone size: .

CDR3 DNA: TGTGCCAGCAGTCTCGGGGGCAAAGAGACCCAGTACTTC
CDR3 protein: CASSLGGKETQYF
D gene: .
V gene: TRBV12-3/TRBV12-4
J gene: TRBJ2-5
clone size: many

CDR3 DNA: TGTGCCAGCAGCCCCGTCGTGGGGTATCAGCCCCAGCATTTT
CDR3 protein: CASSPVVGYQPQHF
D gene: .
V gene: TRBV7-2
J gene: TRBJ1-5
clone size: few

CDR3 DNA: TGTGCCAGCAGCCCCGGGACTAGCGGGAGGTTGATTGATGAGCAGTTCTTC
CDR3 protein: CASSPGTSGRLIDEQFF
D gene: TRBD2
V gene: TRBV6-1
J gene: TRBJ2-1
clone size: .

CDR3 DNA: TGTGCCACCAGTGATTTTGAAGCGGGGGTTTGGAACAATCAGCCCCAGCATTTT
CDR3 protein: CATSDFEAGVWNNQPQHF
D gene: .
V gene: TRBV24-1
J gene: TRBJ1-5
clone size: few

CDR3 DNA: TGTGCCAGCTTACTAGCGGGAGCCAGCAATGAGCAGTTCTTC
CDR3 protein: CASLLAGASNEQFF
D gene: TRBD2
V gene: TRBV28
J gene: TRBJ2-1
clone size: .

CDR3 DNA: TGCAGTGCTAGAGATCGGACAGCCCTCAATCAGCCCCAGCATTTT
CDR3 protein: CSARDRTALNQPQHF
D gene: .
V gene: TRBV20-1
J gene: TRBJ1-5
clone size: .

CDR3 DNA: TGTGCCAGCAGTTACTCGATTCTCGGGTCTCACAATGAGCAGTTCTTC
CDR3 protein: CASSYSILGSHNEQFF
D gene: .
V gene: TRBV6-5
J gene: TRBJ2-1
clone size: few

CDR3 DNA: TGTGCCAGCAGTGATCCTAGAAAGAACACTGAAGCTTTCTTT
CDR3 protein: CASSDPRKNTEAFF
D gene: .
V gene: TRBV2
J gene: TRBJ1-1
clone size: .

CDR3 DNA: TGTGCCAGCAGCTCTGGGACTAGCGGGTATTTCTACAATGAGCAGTTCTTC
CDR3 protein: CASSSGTSGYFYNEQFF
D gene: TRBD2
V gene: TRBV7-2
J gene: TRBJ2-1
clone size: few

CDR3 DNA: TGCGCCAGCAGCCACGGGACAGGGCGTTACACAGATACGCAGTATTTT
CDR3 protein: CASSHGTGRYTDTQYF
D gene: TRBD1
V gene: TRBV4-3
J gene: TRBJ2-3
clone size: .

CDR3 DNA: TGTGCCAGCAGCCAACTTTTGGGGATTAACTATGGCTACACCTTC
CDR3 protein: CASSQLLGINYGYTF
D gene: .
V gene: TRBV3-1
J gene: TRBJ1-2
clone size: many

CDR3 DNA: TGTGCCAGCAGCCAGGACAGGGGCGACACAGATACGCAGTATTTT
CDR3 protein: CASSQDRGDTDTQYF
D gene: TRBD1
V gene: TRBV2
J gene: TRBJ2-3
clone size: once

CDR3 DNA: TGCGCCAGCAGCGTGGACAGGGTGCGCTACACCTTC
CDR3 protein: CASSVDRVRYTF
D gene: TRBD1
V gene: TRBV5-1
J gene: TRBJ1-2
clone size: .

CDR3 DNA: TGCAGTGCTAACCCTAGCGGGAGGAGAAACGAGCAGTACTTC
CDR3 protein: CSANPSGRRNEQYF
D gene: TRBD2
V gene: TRBV20-1
J gene: TRBJ2-7
clone size: .

CDR3 DNA: TGTGCCAGCAGTCCAGACCTGGGTACGCAGTATTTT
CDR3 protein: CASSPDLGTQYF
D gene: .
V gene: TRBV6-2/TRBV6-3
J gene: TRBJ2-3
clone size: few

CDR3 DNA: TGTGCCATCAGTGAGAAACAGGGGAACACTGAAGCTTTCTTT
CDR3 protein: CAISEKQGNTEAFF
D gene: .
V gene: TRBV10-3
J gene: TRBJ1-1
clone size: few

CDR3 DNA: TGTGCCAGCAGCCCCGAGTCGTCGTTTATGGGCACTGAAGCTTTCTTT
CDR3 protein: CASSPESSFMGTEAFF
D gene: .
V gene: TRBV3-1
J gene: TRBJ1-1
clone size: many

CDR3 DNA: TGTGCCAGCAGCTTAGGGCACCAGAACACTGAAGCTTTCTTT
CDR3 protein: CASSLGHQNTEAFF
D gene: .
V gene: TRBV7-2
J gene: TRBJ1-1
clone size: .

CDR3 DNA: TGTGCCAGCAGCCCGGGGAGGGCCTCCGAGCAGTACTTC
CDR3 protein: CASSPGRASEQYF
D gene: TRBD2
V gene: TRBV3-1
J gene: TRBJ2-7
clone size: many

CDR3 DNA: TGTGCCAGCAGTCGGACGGGTCCTAGCACAGATACGCAGTATTTT
CDR3 protein: CASSRTGPSTDTQYF
D gene: .
V gene: TRBV6-1
J gene: TRBJ2-3
clone size: many

CDR3 DNA: TGTGCCATCGGGGGAGGGAGCTCTGGGGCCAACGTCCTGACTTTC
CDR3 protein: CAIGGGSSGANVLTF
D gene: TRBD2
V gene: TRBV10-3
J gene: TRBJ2-6
clone size: .

CDR3 DNA: TGTGCCAGCTCTCCTGGGACGCACACAGATACGCAGTATTTT
CDR3 protein: CASSPGTHTDTQYF
D gene: .
V gene: TRBV18
J gene: TRBJ2-3
clone size: .

CDR3 DNA: TGCAGTGCACGGGGGGGGGGCGTCATCCTAGCCAAAAACATTCAGTACTTC
CDR3 protein: CSARGGGVILAKNIQYF
D gene: TRBD2
V gene: TRBV20-1
J gene: TRBJ2-4
clone size: few

CDR3 DNA: TGTGCCAGCAGCTTAGGCGTCCTCAACTACAATGAGCAGTTCTTC
CDR3 protein: CASSLGVLNYNEQFF
D gene: .
V gene: TRBV11-2
J gene: TRBJ2-1
clone size: .

CDR3 DNA: TGTGCCAGCAGTACGACCGCCTCGACTGGCTACACCTTC
CDR3 protein: CASSTTASTGYTF
D gene: .
V gene: TRBV12-3/TRBV12-4
J gene: TRBJ1-2
clone size: few

CDR3 DNA: TGCAGTCCGGGACAGCCAACGAACACTGAAGCTTTCTTT
CDR3 protein: CSPGQPTNTEAFF
D gene: TRBD1
V gene: TRBV20-1
J gene: TRBJ1-1
clone size: many